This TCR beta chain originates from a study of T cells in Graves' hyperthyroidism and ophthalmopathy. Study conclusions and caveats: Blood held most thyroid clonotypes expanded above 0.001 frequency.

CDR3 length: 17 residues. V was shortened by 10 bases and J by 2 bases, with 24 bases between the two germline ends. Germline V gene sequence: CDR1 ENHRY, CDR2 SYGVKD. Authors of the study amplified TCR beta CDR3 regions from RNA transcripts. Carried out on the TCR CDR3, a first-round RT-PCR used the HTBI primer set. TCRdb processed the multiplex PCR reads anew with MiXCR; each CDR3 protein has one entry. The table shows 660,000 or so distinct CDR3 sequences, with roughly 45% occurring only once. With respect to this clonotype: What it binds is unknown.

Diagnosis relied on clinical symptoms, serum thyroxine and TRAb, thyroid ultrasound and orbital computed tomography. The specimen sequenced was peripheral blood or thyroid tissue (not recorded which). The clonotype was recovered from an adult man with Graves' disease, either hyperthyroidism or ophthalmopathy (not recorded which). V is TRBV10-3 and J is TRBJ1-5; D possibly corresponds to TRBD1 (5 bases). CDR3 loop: CASGESGPTFRNQPQHF. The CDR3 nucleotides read TGTGCCAGCGGTGAGTCGGGACCCACGTTCCGCAATCAGCCCCAGCATTTT.